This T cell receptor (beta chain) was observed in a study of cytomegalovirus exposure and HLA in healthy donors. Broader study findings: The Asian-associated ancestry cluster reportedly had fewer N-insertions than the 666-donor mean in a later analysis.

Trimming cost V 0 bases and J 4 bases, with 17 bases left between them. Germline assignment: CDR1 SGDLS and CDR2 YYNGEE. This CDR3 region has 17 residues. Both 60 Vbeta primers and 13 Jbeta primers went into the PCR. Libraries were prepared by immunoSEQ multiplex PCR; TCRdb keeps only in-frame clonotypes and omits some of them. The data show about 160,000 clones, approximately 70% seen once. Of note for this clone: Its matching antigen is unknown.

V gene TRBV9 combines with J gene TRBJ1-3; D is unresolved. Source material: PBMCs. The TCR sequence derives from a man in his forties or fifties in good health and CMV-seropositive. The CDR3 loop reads CASSVAIEGTKGNTIYF. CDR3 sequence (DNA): TGTGCCAGCAGCGTAGCTATCGAGGGAACGAAAGGAAACACCATATATTTT.